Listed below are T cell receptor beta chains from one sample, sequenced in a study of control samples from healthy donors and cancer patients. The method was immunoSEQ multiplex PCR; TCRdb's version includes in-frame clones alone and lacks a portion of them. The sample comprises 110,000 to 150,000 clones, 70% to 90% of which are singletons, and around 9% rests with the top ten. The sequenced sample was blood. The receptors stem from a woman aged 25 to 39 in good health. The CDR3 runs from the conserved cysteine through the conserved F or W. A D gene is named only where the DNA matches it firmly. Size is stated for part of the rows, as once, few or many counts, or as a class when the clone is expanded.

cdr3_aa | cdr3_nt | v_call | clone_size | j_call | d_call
CASSPEAGGLWELFF | TGTGCCAGCAGCCCTGAAGCGGGAGGCCTCTGGGAGCTGTTTTTT | TRBV6-6 | - | TRBJ2-2 | TRBD2
CASSSPLAGFGETQYF | TGTGCCAGCAGCTCACCACTAGCGGGATTCGGAGAGACCCAGTACTTC | TRBV7-2 | - | TRBJ2-5 | TRBD2
CASRRQEMNTEAFF | TGTGCCAGCAGGCGACAGGAAATGAACACTGAAGCTTTCTTT | TRBV7-9 | - | TRBJ1-1 | -
CASRQAGGNQPQHF | TGTGCCAGCAGGCAAGCGGGGGGCAATCAGCCCCAGCATTTT | TRBV27 | - | TRBJ1-5 | -
CASSELAGPSTDTQYF | TGTGCCAGCAGCGAACTAGCGGGCCCTAGCACAGATACGCAGTATTTT | TRBV2 | - | TRBJ2-3 | TRBD2
CASSLQTGYNEQFF | TGCGCCAGCAGCCTACAAACAGGGTACAATGAGCAGTTCTTC | TRBV5-1 | - | TRBJ2-1 | -
CASSYGAGTSTDTQYF | TGTGCCAGCAGTTACGGTGCCGGGACTAGCACAGATACGCAGTATTTT | TRBV6-2/TRBV6-3 | - | TRBJ2-3 | -
CASSGRTGGNTIYF | TGTGCCAGCAGCGGAAGGACAGGTGGAAACACCATATATTTT | TRBV5-4 | - | TRBJ1-3 | TRBD1
CASSPNRGRINYGYTF | TGTGCCAGCTCACCGAACAGGGGGCGGATAAACTATGGCTACACCTTC | TRBV18 | - | TRBJ1-2 | TRBD1
CASSLAGGPDNEQFF | TGTGCCAGCAGCTTAGCGGGAGGGCCGGACAATGAGCAGTTCTTC | TRBV13 | - | TRBJ2-1 | TRBD2
CASSSDGNTGELFF | TGTGCCAGCAGTAGTGACGGTAACACCGGGGAGCTGTTTTTT | TRBV6-6 | once | TRBJ2-2 | -
CASSFGLAGGPTGELFF | TGCGCCAGCAGCTTCGGACTAGCGGGAGGGCCTACCGGGGAGCTGTTTTTT | TRBV5-1 | - | TRBJ2-2 | TRBD2